The rows below give T cell receptor beta chains drawn from one sample of a study of shared clonotypes between healthy human individuals. Repertoires were generated with immunoSEQ multiplex PCR, while TCRdb's copy carries only in-frame clones and drops some. The table lists around 1.1 million clones, approximately 80% of them singletons. The sequencing sample was made of memory CD4+ T cells from PBMCs. Source of these receptors: a man aged 18 to 30 in good health. Some clones in this sample may be carry-over from other donors' samples. CDR3s include the opening cysteine and the closing phenylalanine or tryptophan. D genes are given only for firm matches. Some rows have no size entry. The others give once, few or many, or a class for an expanded clone.

>TRBV7-2|TRBJ1-4|TRBD1|NA
CASSLTGGAEKLFF
TGTGCCAGCAGCCTCACAGGGGGCGCGGAAAAACTGTTTTTT
>TRBV7-9|TRBJ2-4|NA|NA
CASSLGGRGTENQYF
TGTGCCAGCAGCTTAGGTGGAAGGGGGACCGAAAATCAGTACTTC
>TRBV2|TRBJ2-7|NA|NA
CATSGPTYEQYF
TGTGCCACCTCAGGCCCCACCTACGAGCAGTACTTC
>TRBV4-2|TRBJ1-2|NA|NA
CASSQALATGCTF
TGTGCCAGCAGCCAAGCCCTAGCGACAGGCTGCACCTTC
>TRBV10-3|TRBJ2-7|TRBD1|NA
CAIKGGQGLYEQYF
TGTGCCATCAAAGGGGGACAGGGGTTGTACGAGCAGTACTTC
>TRBV2|TRBJ2-3|NA|NA
CASSWDLQVTDTQYF
TGTGCCAGCAGTTGGGACTTACAGGTCACAGATACGCAGTATTTT
>TRBV9|TRBJ1-2|NA|NA
CASSVVGDSVGGYTF
TGTGCCAGCAGCGTAGTTGGGGATTCCGTTGGCGGCTACACCTTC
>TRBV5-1|TRBJ2-3|TRBD1|NA
CASSGTGSGTDTQYF
TGCGCCAGCAGCGGGACAGGTAGCGGCACAGATACGCAGTATTTT
>TRBV14|TRBJ2-4|NA|NA
CASSQTRTGDIQYF
TGTGCCAGCAGCCAAACTAGGACGGGAGACATTCAGTACTTC
>TRBV18|TRBJ2-3|NA|NA
CASSPSRDTQYF
TGTGCCAGCTCACCCTCAAGGGATACGCAGTATTTT
>TRBV19|TRBJ2-3|TRBD1|few
CASAYDRANTQYF
TGTGCCAGTGCTTACGACAGGGCAAATACGCAGTATTTT
>TRBV28|TRBJ2-7|TRBD1|once
CASAGTGQGAYEQYF
TGTGCCAGCGCGGGTACGGGACAGGGGGCCTACGAGCAGTACTTC
>TRBV19|TRBJ1-2|NA|NA
CASSIGPHLGYGYTF
TGTGCCAGTAGTATAGGACCCCACCTCGGCTATGGCTACACCTTC
>TRBV27|TRBJ1-2|TRBD1|few
CASRPRTGSYGYTF
TGTGCCAGCAGACCCCGGACAGGGTCCTATGGCTACACCTTC
>TRBV2|TRBJ2-1|NA|NA
CASKGYFGNYNEQFF
TGTGCCAGCAAGGGGTATTTCGGAAATTACAATGAGCAGTTCTTC
>TRBV7-2|TRBJ1-5|NA|NA
CASSLRQGALQPQHF
TGTGCCAGCAGCTTACGGCAGGGAGCCCTTCAGCCCCAGCATTTT
>TRBV7-2|TRBJ1-3|NA|NA
CASSRDRTSGNTIYF
TGTGCCAGCAGCCGGGACCGCACCTCTGGAAACACCATATATTTT
>TRBV6-5|TRBJ2-5|NA|NA
CASSYSTSGETQYF
TGTGCCAGCAGTTACTCGACCTCAGGGGAGACCCAGTACTTC
>TRBV5-1|TRBJ1-5|NA|NA
CASSPGAGLNQPQHF
TGCGCCAGCAGCCCTGGAGCGGGACTCAATCAGCCCCAGCATTTT
>TRBV19|TRBJ1-1|TRBD1|few
CASRQGEYSEAFF
TGTGCCAGTAGACAGGGGGAGTACAGTGAAGCTTTCTTT
>TRBV2|TRBJ2-3|NA|few
CASSRGGTDTQYF
TGTGCCAGCAGCCGCGGTGGCACAGATACGCAGTATTTT
>TRBV28|TRBJ2-6|TRBD1|NA
CASSKQGITGANVLTF
TGTGCCAGCAGTAAACAGGGGATCACTGGGGCCAACGTCCTGACTTTC
>TRBV11-2|TRBJ1-5|NA|NA
CASSLAGFDQPQHF
TGTGCCAGCAGCTTAGCAGGGTTCGATCAGCCCCAGCATTTT
>TRBV30|TRBJ1-4|NA|NA
CAWSLIRGEKLFF
TGTGCCTGGAGCCTCATCCGGGGCGAAAAACTGTTTTTT
>TRBV7-9|TRBJ2-1|TRBD2|NA
CASSLALAGNNEQFF
TGTGCCAGCAGCTTAGCACTAGCGGGAAACAATGAGCAGTTCTTC
>TRBV5-8|TRBJ2-1|TRBD2|few
CASSSSGRGYNEQFF
TGTGCCAGCAGCTCAAGCGGGAGAGGGTACAATGAGCAGTTCTTC
>TRBV15|TRBJ1-4|NA|few
CATSRGGDGEKLFF
TGTGCCACCAGCAGAGGAGGGGACGGAGAAAAACTGTTTTTT
>TRBV5-1|TRBJ1-1|NA|NA
CASSLAQGSMYTEAFF
TGCGCCAGCAGCTTGGCTCAAGGGTCCATGTACACTGAAGCTTTCTTT
>TRBV6-5|TRBJ2-7|NA|NA
CASGEEREQYF
TGTGCCAGCGGTGAAGAGAGAGAGCAGTACTTC
>TRBV2|TRBJ1-2|NA|NA
CASSWGQANYGYTF
TGTGCCAGCAGTTGGGGCCAGGCAAACTATGGCTACACCTTC
>TRBV5-1|TRBJ1-2|NA|NA
CASSLAPGGEQYGYTF
TGCGCCAGCAGCTTGGCTCCCGGGGGCGAACAGTATGGCTACACCTTC
>TRBV28|TRBJ2-1|NA|NA
CASSLSGSLAMGEQFF
TGTGCCAGCAGTTTATCGGGCTCTTTGGCTATGGGTGAGCAGTTCTTC
>TRBV5-1|TRBJ2-7|TRBD1|NA
CASSPTGTGPYEQYF
TGCGCCAGCAGCCCGACCGGGACAGGGCCCTACGAGCAGTACTTC
>TRBV5-1|TRBJ2-1|NA|NA
CASSLGAGSSLYEQFF
TGCGCCAGCAGCTTGGGGGCGGGGAGCAGCCTTTATGAGCAGTTCTTC
>TRBV9|TRBJ2-5|NA|NA
CASSVGLGGETQYF
TGTGCCAGCAGCGTAGGGCTAGGGGGAGAGACCCAGTACTTC
>TRBV6-5|TRBJ1-5|NA|few
CASSYSTNQPQHF
TGTGCCAGCAGTTACTCGACCAATCAGCCCCAGCATTTT
>TRBV2|TRBJ2-5|NA|NA
CASPAPGSETQYF
TGTGCCAGCCCGGCCCCTGGGAGCGAGACCCAGTACTTC
>TRBV5-1|TRBJ2-7|TRBD1|NA
CASSLGQASYEQYF
TGCGCCAGCAGCCTAGGACAGGCAAGCTACGAGCAGTACTTC
>TRBV11-3|TRBJ1-2|NA|once
CASSLGDGAASGYTF
TGTGCCAGCAGCTTAGGGGACGGGGCCGCTTCTGGCTACACCTTC
>TRBV5-4|TRBJ2-7|NA|NA
CASSLGTETYEQYF
TGTGCCAGCAGCCTTGGGACGGAAACCTACGAGCAGTACTTC
>TRBV28|TRBJ1-1|TRBD1|many
CASSLTRGGTEAFF
TGTGCCAGCAGCCTAACCAGGGGGGGGACTGAAGCTTTCTTT
>TRBV28|TRBJ2-3|NA|NA
CASSRGTDTQYF
TGTGCCAGCAGTCGAGGGACAGATACGCAGTATTTT
>TRBV4-2|TRBJ1-1|TRBD1|NA
CASSDQTGDTEAFF
TGTGCCAGCAGCGACCAGACAGGGGACACTGAAGCTTTCTTT
>TRBV25-1|TRBJ1-2|NA|NA
CASSEATSSGYTF
TGTGCCAGCAGTGAAGCGACTTCGAGTGGCTACACCTTC
>TRBV30|TRBJ2-7|NA|NA
CAWSVSYGGEQYF
TGTGCCTGGAGTGTATCATATGGCGGCGAGCAGTACTTC
>TRBV10-3|TRBJ2-7|NA|once
CAISGSYEQYF
TGTGCCATTTCGGGGTCCTACGAGCAGTACTTC
>TRBV10-1|TRBJ1-2|NA|NA
CASSVYRNYGYTF
TGCGCCAGCAGTGTTTACAGGAACTATGGCTACACCTTC
>TRBV10-3|TRBJ1-5|NA|NA
CAISSTTANQPQHF
TGTGCCATCAGTTCTACGACAGCAAATCAGCCCCAGCATTTT